This T cell receptor beta chain appears in the sequencing data of a study of T cell responses to AZD1222 COVID-19 vaccine. Losses at the gene ends were 4 bases for V and 8 bases for J; bases not matched to a gene: 8. Germline loops: CDR1 LGHDT, CDR2 YNNKEL (reference sequence). The CDR3 is 15 amino acids. Second doses at about 4 or about 12 weeks were pooled. TCRdb's copy holds only in-frame clones and misses some; the assay was immunoSEQ multiplex PCR. The repertoire has tens of thousands of clones, approximately 92% of them found once; the top ten carry 9.3%. The sequenced sample was peripheral blood, obtained 28 days after the second AZD1222 dose. The chain couples TRBV3-1 (or the pseudogene TRBV3-2) to TRBJ1-4; 9 bases map to TRBD1. This TCR was recovered from an adult who received the AZD1222 COVID-19 vaccine. CDR3 sequence (DNA): TGTGCCAGCAGCCGGAGGGGACAGGGACGAGAAAAACTGTTTTTT. Its translation: CASSRRGQGREKLFF.